The 21 T cell receptor beta chains in this list originate from one sample, sequenced in a study of cytomegalovirus exposure and HLA in healthy donors. PCR was performed using 60 Vbeta and 13 Jbeta primers. Profiling relied on immunoSEQ multiplex PCR, and the TCRdb table lists in-frame clones only, not all of them. The table records about 150,000 clones, nearly 90% of them present only once. The material sequenced was PBMCs. These receptor sequences come from a woman aged 40-49 years in good health and CMV-seronegative.

The chain links TRBV7-9 to TRBJ2-3; 9 nucleotides line up with TRBD2. The CDR3 length is 15 residues. The V gene end was trimmed by 5 bases and the J gene end by 2 bases; junction bases not matched to a gene: 5. Germline V gives CDR1 SEHNR, CDR2 FQNEAQ (reference sequence). The CDR3 region is CASSPAGGLTDTQYF. CDR3 in DNA: TGTGCCAGCAGCCCAGCGGGAGGCCTCACAGATACGCAGTATTTT.

In regard to this clone: One junction end disagrees with the germline gene, perhaps due to a read error. The genes are TRBV28 and TRBJ1-4; D is unclear. Looked up from germline, CDR1 is MDHEN and CDR2 is SYDVKM. This CDR3 has 12 amino acids. CDR3 DNA: TGTGCCAGCAGTTTATTATGGCAGGCCCCTATTTTT. Its protein is CASSLLWQAPIF.

The V and J genes are TRBV7-9 and TRBJ1-1, with D perhaps TRBD1 (5 bases). CDR3 length: 15 amino acids. Germline values: CDR1 SEHNR, CDR2 FQNEAQ (reference sequence). Trimming left V 4 bases short and J 5 bases short, with 17 bases between. Written as DNA, the CDR3 is TGTGCCAGCAGCTACAGAGGTGGGGGGGATACTGAAGCTTTCTTT. Translated: CASSYRGGGDTEAFF.

This clone has only a few counts. V and J are TRBV14 and TRBJ1-1; D gene uncertain. CDR1 is SGHDN, CDR2 FVKESK, per germline. The CDR3 runs to 13 residues. V shed 5 bases and J shed 4 bases, with 11 bases lying between them. The CDR3 is CASSFTSGTEAFF. The CDR3 DNA is TGTGCCAGCAGCTTCACTTCCGGCACTGAAGCTTTCTTT.

The rearrangement joins TRBV13 to TRBJ2-7; the D gene is possibly TRBD2 (5 bases). CDR1 PRHDT and CDR2 FYEKMQ come from the germline V gene (reference sequence). Trimming pared 5 bases from V and 3 bases from J, leaving 14 bases between. CDR3 size: 14 residues. Here the CDR3 reads CASSASLNDYEQYF. CDR3 nucleotides: TGTGCCAGCAGCGCTAGCCTTAACGACTACGAGCAGTACTTC.

Note on this clone: A junction end diverges from the germline sequence, so it may reflect a read error. CDR3: CSSSPAVSDGYTF. Written as DNA, the CDR3 is TGTTCCAGCAGCCCGGCGGTTTCTGATGGCTACACCTTC. The chain recombines TRBV7-9 with TRBJ1-2; D is undetermined. This CDR3 comprises 13 residues. Germline values: CDR1 SEHNR, CDR2 FQNEAQ (reference sequence).

This chain links TRBV30 with TRBJ2-5; 7 nucleotides align to TRBD1. The germline V gene has CDR1 GTSNPN and CDR2 SVGIG (reference sequence). The CDR3 runs 13 residues. With 0 bases clipped from V and 4 bases from J, the junction kept 2 bases outside the gene matches. The CDR3 spells CAWSVGTVETQYF. The CDR3 nucleotides are TGTGCCTGGAGTGTCGGGACAGTAGAGACCCAGTACTTC.

The chain employs TRBV19 and TRBJ2-1; D remains ambiguous. CDR3 length: 12 residues. Trimming left V 4 bases short and J 3 bases short, with 4 bases between. In germline, CDR1 is LNHDA, CDR2 SQIVND (reference sequence). The CDR3 DNA is TGTGCCAGTAGTACCTTCTACAATGAGCAGTTCTTC. It is translated as CASSTFYNEQFF.

The chain recombines TRBV27 with TRBJ1-2; TRBD1 is a possible D gene (6 bases). Per germline, CDR1 MNHEY and CDR2 SMNVEV (reference sequence). Deletions cut 0 bases from V and 5 bases from J, with 10 bases between. The CDR3 is made up of 14 amino acids. DNA of the CDR3: TGTGCCAGCAGTTTATCGGGGACACTATATGGCTACACCTTC. This encodes CASSLSGTLYGYTF.

This chain joins TRBV7-9 and TRBJ2-1; no definite D call. The CDR3 extends over 14 amino acids. The germline CDR1 and CDR2 sequences are SEHNR and FQNEAQ (reference sequence). Trimming removed 5 bases from V and 4 bases from J, with 12 bases in between. This CDR3 is CASSVRLEYNEQFF. Written as DNA, the CDR3 is TGTGCCAGCAGCGTAAGACTGGAGTACAATGAGCAGTTCTTC. Looking up the rest from reference TRBV7-9 and TRBJ2-1 gives the full variable domain: DTGVSQNPRHKITKRGQNVTFRCDPISEHNRLYWYRQTLGQGPEFLTYFQNEAQLEKSRLLSDRFSAERPKGSFSTLEIQRTEQGDSAMYLCASSVRLEYNEQFFGPGTRLTVL.

The V call is TRBV18, the J call TRBJ1-3, with TRBD1 matching over 8 bases. With 2 bases clipped from V and 0 bases from J, the junction kept 6 bases outside the gene matches. The CDR3 consists of 17 residues. Germline V gives CDR1 KGHSH, CDR2 LQKENI. The CDR3 nucleotides read TGTGCCAGCTCACCAGACGTTCAGGGGGCCTCTGGAAACACCATATATTTT. Its protein is CASSPDVQGASGNTIYF. The whole variable domain, remainder taken from reference TRBV18 and TRBJ1-3, is NAGVMQNPRHLVRRRGQEARLRCSPMKGHSHVYWYRQLPEEGLKFMVYLQKENIIDESGMPKERFSAEFPKEGPSILRIQQVVRGDSAAYFCASSPDVQGASGNTIYFGEGSWLTVV.

J is TRBJ2-5 and V is TRBV7-6; D might be TRBD2 (6 bases). Germline CDR1 SGHVS, CDR2 FNYEAQ. V was shortened by 2 bases and J by 1 base, with 11 bases between the two germline ends. The CDR3 contains 15 residues. This CDR3 reads CASSLSGGVQETQYF. The CDR3 bases are TGTGCCAGCAGCTTATCAGGCGGGGTCCAAGAGACCCAGTACTTC.

V gene TRBV7-2 combines with J gene TRBJ2-2; a possible D gene is TRBD1 (7 bases). The CDR3 contains 16 residues. Germline CDR1 and CDR2: SGHTA and FQGNSA. Trimming removed 7 bases at V and 1 base at J, with 16 bases between. The CDR3 nucleotides are TGTGCCAGCACTCCAGGGGGGTGGGGGAACACCGGGGAGCTGTTTTTT. Translated, it gives CASTPGGWGNTGELFF. Full variable domain (missing parts from reference TRBV7-2 and TRBJ2-2): GAGVSQSPSNKVTEKGKDVELRCDPISGHTALYWYRQSLGQGLEFLIYFQGNSAPDKSGLPSDRFSAERTGGSVSTLTIQRTQQEDSAVYLCASTPGGWGNTGELFFGEGSRLTVL.

This chain links TRBV7-9 with TRBJ2-3; D is perhaps TRBD2 (6 bases). Germline loops: CDR1 SEHNR, CDR2 FQNEAQ (reference sequence). This CDR3 is built from 15 residues. Trimming took off 2 bases at V and 2 bases at J, with 11 bases between the two ends. CDR3 sequence: CASSLPLAHTDTQYF. The CDR3 region has the DNA TGTGCCAGCAGCTTACCACTAGCCCACACAGATACGCAGTATTTT.

This rearrangement joins TRBV30 to TRBJ2-7, with D perhaps TRBD2 (5 bases). The CDR3 extends over 15 amino acids. V shed 1 base and J shed 7 bases, with 20 bases lying between them. The V gene's germline CDR1 is GTSNPN and CDR2 SVGIG (reference sequence). CDR3 sequence reads: CAWSGALGLVAEQYF. CDR3 DNA: TGTGCCTGGAGTGGGGCCTTAGGGCTAGTAGCGGAGCAGTACTTC. The entire variable domain, with the rest obtained from reference TRBV30 and TRBJ2-7, is as follows: SQTIHQWPATLVQPVGSPLSLECTVEGTSNPNLYWYRQAAGRGLQLLFYSVGIGQISSEVPQNLSASRPQDRQFILSSKKLLLSDSGFYLCAWSGALGLVAEQYFGPGTRLTVT.

CDR3 sequence (DNA): TGCGCCAGCAGCTTGGTAACAGGGACCTACGAGCAGTACTTC. Residues: CASSLVTGTYEQYF. The chain has TRBV5-1 and TRBJ2-5; maybe TRBD1 (6 bases). The J call may be mistaken, given a closer DNA end match to TRBJ2-7. Germline lookup yields CDR1 SGHRS and CDR2 YFSETQ. The CDR3 sequence is 14 residues long.

V usage is TRBV10-3 and J usage is TRBJ1-4, with 9 bases fitting TRBD1. Germline V gene data show CDR1 as ENHRY and CDR2 as SYGVKD. The V gene end was trimmed by 6 bases and the J gene end by 6 bases; junction bases not matched to a gene: 5. The CDR3 is 14 amino acids. CDR3 loop: CAIRPGQGDEKLFF. The DNA of the CDR3 is TGTGCCATCAGACCGGGACAGGGCGATGAAAAACTGTTTTTT.

V is TRBV10-3 and J is TRBJ2-2; D not certain. V shed 5 bases and J shed 6 bases, with 13 bases lying between them. Germline CDR1 ENHRY, CDR2 SYGVKD. The CDR3 totals 14 residues. This CDR3 is CAISKPESAGELFF. The CDR3 bases are TGTGCCATCAGTAAACCGGAGTCGGCCGGGGAGCTGTTTTTT.

On this clone: The sample has other DNA sequences that encode this CDR3 too. The chain has TRBV30 and TRBJ2-6, with 8 bases lining up with TRBD2. The CDR3 sequence is 15 residues long. V lost 0 bases, J lost 3 bases, and 1 base stayed unmatched. Germline values: CDR1 GTSNPN, CDR2 SVGIG (reference sequence). The CDR3 coding sequence is TGTGCCTGGAGTGTGGCGGGAGGTGGGGCCAACGTCCTGACTTTC. This encodes CAWSVAGGGANVLTF.

The chain employs TRBV27 and TRBJ2-7; 7 bases are a match to TRBD2. The V segment lost 8 bases and the J segment 3 bases; nucleotides outside the gene matches: 1. CDR3 length: 11 amino acids. Germline V gene data show CDR1 as MNHEY and CDR2 as SMNVEV (reference sequence). The CDR3 protein is CASGGDYEQYF. In DNA, the CDR3 is TGTGCCAGCGGGGGGGACTACGAGCAGTACTTC.

The V and J genes are TRBV11-3 and TRBJ2-7; 8 bases align to TRBD1. Losses at the gene ends were 2 bases for V and 3 bases for J; bases not matched to a gene: 6. Germline V lookup: CDR1 SGHNT, CDR2 YENEEA. CDR3 length equals 15 residues. In nucleotides, the CDR3 is TGTGCCAGCAGCTTAAGGACAGGGTTTTTCTACGAGCAGTACTTC. Its translation: CASSLRTGFFYEQYF. Looking up the rest from reference TRBV11-3 and TRBJ2-7 gives the full variable domain: EAGVVQSPRYKIIEKKQPVAFWCNPISGHNTLYWYLQNLGQGPELLIRYENEEAVDDSQLPKDRFSAERLKGVDSTLKIQPAELGDSAVYLCASSLRTGFFYEQYFGPGTRLTVT.